The rows below give T cell receptor beta chains drawn from one sample of a study of regulatory T cells in long-lasting Graves disease. TCRdb reprocessed the multiplex PCR reads via MiXCR and lists one record per CDR3 protein. The sample includes 650,000 to 700,000 distinct CDR3 sequences, 25% to 35% of them seen just once. The specimen was peripheral blood mononuclear cells (PBMCs), collected when the disease was refractory, from a patient treated with antithyroid drugs. These receptors were collected from a female donor with Graves disease. CDR3s include the opening cysteine and the closing phenylalanine or tryptophan. D genes are given only for firm matches. Clone size is shown for a subset of rows, as once, few, many or a class of expanded clone.

length: 13; V: TRBV24-1; size: -; J: TRBJ1-5; D: -; DNA: TGTGCCACCAGTGGGACCCCACCTCAGCCCCAGCATTTT; CDR3: CATSGTPPQPQHF
length: 14; V: TRBV15; size: -; J: TRBJ1-2; D: -; DNA: TGTGCCACCAGCAGAGATGCGCAGAACTATGGCTACACCTTC; CDR3: CATSRDAQNYGYTF
length: 17; V: TRBV5-1; size: -; J: TRBJ1-1; D: TRBD1; DNA: TGCGCCAGCAGCACCGGGACAGGGGGTCTGTCGGGCACTGAAGCTTTCTTT; CDR3: CASSTGTGGLSGTEAFF
length: 14; V: TRBV7-2; size: many; J: TRBJ2-7; D: -; DNA: TGTGCCAGCAGCCCCCGAGGAGGGCGAAACGAGCAGTACTTC; CDR3: CASSPRGGRNEQYF
length: 14; V: TRBV3-1; size: -; J: TRBJ1-6; D: -; DNA: TGTGCCAGCCAGCCCCGGGGTGGTGGTTCACCCCTCCACTTT; CDR3: CASQPRGGGSPLHF
length: 13; V: TRBV2; size: many; J: TRBJ1-2; D: TRBD1; DNA: TGTGCCAGCAGGATCGGACAGGGACGTGGCTACACCTTC; CDR3: CASRIGQGRGYTF
length: 14; V: TRBV9; size: -; J: TRBJ1-2; D: -; DNA: TGTGCCAGCAGCGTCACGGGACGATCCGATGGCTACACCTTC; CDR3: CASSVTGRSDGYTF
length: 15; V: TRBV12-3/TRBV12-4; size: -; J: TRBJ2-3; D: TRBD2; DNA: TGTGCCAGCAGGGAGAGCGGGAGGGCGACAGATACGCAGTATTTT; CDR3: CASRESGRATDTQYF
length: 14; V: TRBV2; size: few; J: TRBJ1-3; D: -; DNA: TGTGCCAGCAGTATGACCCGGGTCGGAAACACCATATATTTT; CDR3: CASSMTRVGNTIYF
length: 13; V: TRBV6-1; size: many; J: TRBJ2-5; D: -; DNA: TGTGCCAGCAGTCGGACAGATCAAGAGACCCAGTACTTC; CDR3: CASSRTDQETQYF
length: 14; V: TRBV20-1; size: few; J: TRBJ2-7; D: -; DNA: TGCAGTGCTGATCCCGGGACTGGTTCCTACGAGCAGTACTTC; CDR3: CSADPGTGSYEQYF
length: 13; V: TRBV30; size: -; J: TRBJ1-1; D: -; DNA: TGTGCCTGGAGTGTGCGGGGGGCTTCGATTGCTTTCTTT; CDR3: CAWSVRGASIAFF
length: 12; V: TRBV6-5; size: -; J: TRBJ1-4; D: -; DNA: TGTGCCAGCAGTTCCCAGTATAACACACTGTTTTTT; CDR3: CASSSQYNTLFF
length: 13; V: TRBV29-1; size: -; J: TRBJ2-5; D: TRBD1; DNA: TGCAGCGGTGGGACAGGGTTACGAGAGACCCAGTACTTC; CDR3: CSGGTGLRETQYF
length: 15; V: TRBV6-2/TRBV6-3; size: few; J: TRBJ1-4; D: -; DNA: TGTGCCAGCAGTTACTCGGAGGGGAGGGGAGAAAAACTGTTTTTT; CDR3: CASSYSEGRGEKLFF
length: 15; V: TRBV2; size: few; J: TRBJ1-5; D: -; DNA: TGTGCCAGCAGTGAACGTTTGGCAACCAATCAGCCCCAGCATTTT; CDR3: CASSERLATNQPQHF
length: 14; V: TRBV20-1; size: once; J: TRBJ1-6; D: TRBD1; DNA: TGCAGTGCTAGAGACTGGGACAGGGGGTCACCCCTCCACTTT; CDR3: CSARDWDRGSPLHF
length: 15; V: TRBV4-2; size: few; J: TRBJ2-2; D: -; DNA: TGTGCCAGCAGCCAAAGGAGCGGATACACCGGGGAGCTGTTTTTT; CDR3: CASSQRSGYTGELFF
length: 17; V: TRBV11-2; size: -; J: TRBJ2-2; D: TRBD2; DNA: TGTGCCAGCAGCTTAGTTTGGCGGGAGAGGCGTGGCGGGGAGCTGTTTTTT; CDR3: CASSLVWRERRGGELFF
length: 13; V: TRBV19; size: -; J: TRBJ1-5; D: -; DNA: TGTGCCAGTACTAGGGAAAGCAATCAGCCCCAGCATTTT; CDR3: CASTRESNQPQHF
length: 13; V: TRBV20-1; size: many; J: TRBJ1-1; D: -; DNA: TGCAGTGCCGCCGCCCCAGGGCGGACTGAAGCTTTCTTT; CDR3: CSAAAPGRTEAFF
length: 15; V: TRBV20-1; size: few; J: TRBJ1-4; D: -; DNA: TGCAGTGCTAGAGACAGGCGGCAGATCCATGAAAAACTGTTTTTT; CDR3: CSARDRRQIHEKLFF
length: 13; V: TRBV10-3; size: many; J: TRBJ2-7; D: -; DNA: TGTGCCATCAGTGGCGGAAGGTCCTACGAGCAGTACTTC; CDR3: CAISGGRSYEQYF
length: 14; V: TRBV20-1; size: -; J: TRBJ2-7; D: -; DNA: TGCAGTGCTAGAGATCTCGAGGTGGGGGGTGGGCAGTACTTC; CDR3: CSARDLEVGGGQYF
length: 12; V: TRBV29-1; size: few; J: TRBJ1-1; D: -; DNA: TGCAGCGCCGAGGCGGAGGGCCCTGAAGCTTTCTTT; CDR3: CSAEAEGPEAFF
length: 13; V: TRBV20-1; size: many; J: TRBJ1-4; D: TRBD1; DNA: TGCAGTGCCCCCGGACAGGACAATGAAAAACTGTTTTTT; CDR3: CSAPGQDNEKLFF
length: 15; V: TRBV5-1; size: -; J: TRBJ2-2; D: -; DNA: TGCGCCAGCAGGCCTGGAGGGGGGAACACCGGGGAGCTGTTTTTT; CDR3: CASRPGGGNTGELFF
length: 16; V: TRBV20-1; size: -; J: TRBJ1-1; D: -; DNA: TGCAGTGCTAGAGATATGGGGCAGGGTGGTCACACTGAAGCTTTCTTT; CDR3: CSARDMGQGGHTEAFF
length: 18; V: TRBV29-1; size: -; J: TRBJ2-2; D: TRBD2; DNA: TGCAGCGTTGAAGCCGGGACTAGCGGGAGACCCGCCACCGGGGAGCTGTTTTTT; CDR3: CSVEAGTSGRPATGELFF
length: 16; V: TRBV6-5; size: -; J: TRBJ1-1; D: TRBD1; DNA: TGTGCCAGCAGTTCGCAAAACAGGGGGCTGAACACTGAAGCTTTCTTT; CDR3: CASSSQNRGLNTEAFF
length: 14; V: TRBV12-3/TRBV12-4; size: -; J: TRBJ1-1; D: -; DNA: TGTGCCAGCAGTCCCTATGGGGGGGGGACTGAAGCTTTCTTT; CDR3: CASSPYGGGTEAFF